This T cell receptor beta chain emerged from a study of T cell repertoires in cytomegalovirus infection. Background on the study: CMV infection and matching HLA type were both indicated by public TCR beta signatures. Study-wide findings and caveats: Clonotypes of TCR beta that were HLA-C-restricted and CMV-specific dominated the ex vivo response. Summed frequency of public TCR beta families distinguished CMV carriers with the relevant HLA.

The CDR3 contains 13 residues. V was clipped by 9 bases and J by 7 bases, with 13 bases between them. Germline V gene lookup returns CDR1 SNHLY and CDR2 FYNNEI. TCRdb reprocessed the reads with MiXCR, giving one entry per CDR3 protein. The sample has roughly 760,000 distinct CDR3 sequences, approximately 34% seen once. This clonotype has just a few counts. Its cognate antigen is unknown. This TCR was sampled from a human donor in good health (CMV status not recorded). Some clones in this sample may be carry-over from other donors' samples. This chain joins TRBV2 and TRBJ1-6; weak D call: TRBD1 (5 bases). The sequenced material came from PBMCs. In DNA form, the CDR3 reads TGTGCCAGTCGCAGGGTCAGCAATTCACCCCTCCACTTT. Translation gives CASRRVSNSPLHF.